This entry describes one T cell receptor beta chain. The table lists this clonotype with a few counts. This clone's antigen is unknown. Nothing much larger sits one base from this clone, and base qualities are not available. Looking up the germline V gene (reference sequence) yields CDR1 LGHDT and CDR2 YNNKEL. The CDR3 numbers 14 residues from cysteine through phenylalanine. Just CDR3 DNA is preserved here, 42 bases in frame from base 1. V and J are trimmed by 4 bases and 14 bases, and the gene matches miss 11 bases of the junction. Amplification of TCR beta CDR3 regions was carried out from RNA transcripts. The TCR CDR3 was subjected to a first round of RT-PCR using the HTBI primer set and the Qiagen OneStep RT-PCR kit. Libraries were constructed in a second round of multiplex PCR, after which size selection and purification were performed. Libraries were sequenced paired-end with 100 bp reads on an Illumina HiSeq2000. The published analysis was carried out like this. SOAPnuke was used to process the raw data, throwing out any read that contained adapters or uncalled bases, had a mean Phred below 15, or lacked an exact constant-primer or identifier match. High-quality paired reads were merged using COPE v1.2.5, and each unique nucleotide sequence was defined as a clonotype. Clonotypes were aligned to IMGT TRBV, TRBD and TRBJ reference segments using MiTCR v1.1. The analysis included only V-J combinations with a frequency above 0.0001, which together covered approximately 99% of the repertoires. The TCS score was defined as the ratio of F50 (clonal expansion) to E x V (chaos), calculated using BLOSUM62-based TCRdist between CDR3 peptides within each V-J. Welch's t-statistics and random forest reduced around 510 V-J features to fewer than 15, which were used in a naive Bayes classifier (R e1071). Using fastp trimming at Q25 and MiXCR clonotype assembly, TCRdb reanalyzed the public sequencing data and kept in-frame beta chains. Rows merge per CDR3 protein into single entries with the most common DNA and genes. The V and J calls come from TCRdb's annotation, not from the publication. In this sample the table shows about 460,000 distinct CDR3 sequences, approximately 22% of which occur a single time. The ten most abundant clones make up under 55% of the sample.

This specimen comes from a study of T cells in Graves' hyperthyroidism and ophthalmopathy (dated by TCRdb to between 2019 and 2020). Some background on the complete study: Peripheral blood was collected at initial diagnosis, before any treatment. TCR V-J signatures able to tell the groups apart were searched for in a discovery cohort of 100 patients, of whom approximately 40 had Graves' ophthalmopathy and 57 had stable Graves' hyperthyroidism. An independent validation cohort of around 19 hyperthyroidism patients and 15 or so patients who later progressed to ophthalmopathy tested prospective prediction of ophthalmopathy. Once sampling was done, hyperthyroidism patients were given methimazole at a starting dose of 30 mg daily, whereas ophthalmopathy patients were given high-dose intravenous methylprednisolone. The 100 discovery patients were randomly split 7:3 into training and test sets. TCR Vbeta CDR3 sequencing of 120 to 150 peripheral blood samples (under 45 ophthalmopathy, 75 to 85 hyperthyroidism and about 17 progressor patients) is reported in the paper. In addition, the study compared T-cell repertoires in thyroid tissue and in blood from roughly six Graves' hyperthyroidism patients. Study-level results and caveats: Ophthalmopathy was separated from stable hyperthyroidism by a 13 V-J signature model, with approximately 86% sensitivity and about 81% specificity obtained in cross-validation and 80%/75% obtained in testing. In validation, progression to ophthalmopathy was predicted by the model with almost 71% sensitivity and under 85% specificity, a median of roughly six months before onset. Most expanded thyroid clonotypes (frequency above 0.001) were also detected in blood, suggesting blood repertoires may reflect thyroid immune responses. Sample size was not statistically predetermined, and investigators were not blinded to group allocation.

Ophthalmopathy patients had moderately to severely active disease, with a Clinical Activity Score of 3 or more, a NOSPECS grade of 4 or more, and a disease duration of less than 3 months. Any patient with an uncontrolled infection, another autoimmune disease, pregnancy or lactation was excluded. Diagnoses were established on the basis of clinical symptoms, serum thyroxine and TRAb, thyroid ultrasound, and orbital computed tomography. Ficoll-Paque density gradient centrifugation was used to isolate PBMCs from approximately 11 ml of fresh peripheral blood. Total RNA was extracted using Trizol reagent, and RNA quality was assessed on an Agilent 2100 Bioanalyzer.

The receptor was derived from a woman in her 70s with Graves' ophthalmopathy. Sequencing input: blood. Recombination linked TRBV3-1 to TRBJ1-2, with 12 junctional bases fitting TRBD1. The DNA sequence is as follows: TGTGCCAGCAGCCCGGGGACAGGGGGCGGCTACGGGACCTTC. Protein translation: CASSPGTGGGYGTF.